Sequencing of this T cell receptor beta chain was carried out in a study of early stage breast cancer tumors. Study at large: Of some 17 invasive breast tumors, about a dozen were hormone receptor-positive, HER2-negative.

As concerns this clone: Antigen: not known.

Clones were sequenced by immunoSEQ multiplex PCR, and TCRdb holds only the in-frame ones, with some missing. Of fewer than 80,000 clones detected, about 85% appear once; the ten largest clones hold about 4.8%. Study results and limitations: Functional markers like CD4, CD8 and FOXP3 were missed in bulk sequencing. Compared with adjacent normal breast tissue, tumors showed around 2.7-fold greater T cell density and higher clonality.

CDR1 and CDR2 from the germline V gene are SEHNR and FQNEAQ (reference sequence). The CDR3 contains 14 residues. V gave up 0 bases and J gave up 1 base, with 6 bases separating them. The chain has TRBV7-9 and TRBJ2-5; D remains unclear. Sequenced sample: blood. This receptor was identified in a person aged 40 to 49 with breast cancer. CDR3 region: CASSLASSQETQYF. The CDR3 nucleotides are TGTGCCAGCAGCTTAGCGTCCAGCCAAGAGACCCAGTACTTC.